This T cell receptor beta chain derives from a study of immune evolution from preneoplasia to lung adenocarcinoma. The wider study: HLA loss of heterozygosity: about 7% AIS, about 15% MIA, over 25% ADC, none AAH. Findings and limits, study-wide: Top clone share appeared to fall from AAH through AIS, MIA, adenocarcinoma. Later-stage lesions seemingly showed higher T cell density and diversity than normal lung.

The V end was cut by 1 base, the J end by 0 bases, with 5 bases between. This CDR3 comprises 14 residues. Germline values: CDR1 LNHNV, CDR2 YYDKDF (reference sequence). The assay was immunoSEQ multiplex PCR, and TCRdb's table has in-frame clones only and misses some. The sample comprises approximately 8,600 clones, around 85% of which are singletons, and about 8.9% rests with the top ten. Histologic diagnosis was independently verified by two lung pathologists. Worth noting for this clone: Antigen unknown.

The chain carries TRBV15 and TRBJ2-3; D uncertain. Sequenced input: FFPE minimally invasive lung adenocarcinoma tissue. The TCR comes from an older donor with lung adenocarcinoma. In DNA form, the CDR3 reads TGTGCCACCAGCAGAGGGGAAAGCACAGATACGCAGTATTTT. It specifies CATSRGESTDTQYF.